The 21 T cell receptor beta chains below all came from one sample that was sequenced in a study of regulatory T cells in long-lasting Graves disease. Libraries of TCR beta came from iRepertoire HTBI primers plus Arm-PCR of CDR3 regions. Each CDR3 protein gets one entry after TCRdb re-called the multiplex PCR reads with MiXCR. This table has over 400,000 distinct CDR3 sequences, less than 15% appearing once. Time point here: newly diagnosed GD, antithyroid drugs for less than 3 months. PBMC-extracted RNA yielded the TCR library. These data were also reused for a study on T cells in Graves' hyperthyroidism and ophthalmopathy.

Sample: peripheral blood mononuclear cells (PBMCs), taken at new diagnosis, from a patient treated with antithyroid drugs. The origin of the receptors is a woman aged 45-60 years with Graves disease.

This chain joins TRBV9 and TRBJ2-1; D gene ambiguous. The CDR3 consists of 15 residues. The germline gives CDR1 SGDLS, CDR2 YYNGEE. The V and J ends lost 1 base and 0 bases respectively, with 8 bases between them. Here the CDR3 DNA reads TGTGCCAGCAGCGTATATGGCGGCTCCTACAATGAGCAGTTCTTC. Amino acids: CASSVYGGSYNEQFF. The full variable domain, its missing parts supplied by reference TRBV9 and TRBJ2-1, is DSGVTQTPKHLITATGQRVTLRCSPRSGDLSVYWYQQSLDQGLQFLIQYYNGEERAKGNILERFSAQQFPDLHSELNLSSLELGDSALYFCASSVYGGSYNEQFFGPGTRLTVL.

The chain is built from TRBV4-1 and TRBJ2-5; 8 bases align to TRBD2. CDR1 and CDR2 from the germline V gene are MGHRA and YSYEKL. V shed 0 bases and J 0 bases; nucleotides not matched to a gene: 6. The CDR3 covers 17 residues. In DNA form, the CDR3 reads TGCGCCAGCAGCCAAGACAGCGGGGGTGTCAACCAAGAGACCCAGTACTTC. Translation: CASSQDSGGVNQETQYF.

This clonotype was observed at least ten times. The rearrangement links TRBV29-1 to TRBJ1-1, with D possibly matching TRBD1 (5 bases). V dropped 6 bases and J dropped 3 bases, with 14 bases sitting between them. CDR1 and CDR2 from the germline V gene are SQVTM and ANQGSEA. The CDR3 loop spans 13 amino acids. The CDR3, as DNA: TGCAGCGTGGCCCCCCAGGGTGACACTGAAGCTTTCTTT. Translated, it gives CSVAPQGDTEAFF.

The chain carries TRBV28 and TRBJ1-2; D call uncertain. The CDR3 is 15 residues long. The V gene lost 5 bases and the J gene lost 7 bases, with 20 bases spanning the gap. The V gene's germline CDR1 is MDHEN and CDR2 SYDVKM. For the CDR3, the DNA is TGTGCCAGCAGTCCCTTTAGGACCTCTATGGTTGGCTACACCTTC. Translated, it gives CASSPFRTSMVGYTF.

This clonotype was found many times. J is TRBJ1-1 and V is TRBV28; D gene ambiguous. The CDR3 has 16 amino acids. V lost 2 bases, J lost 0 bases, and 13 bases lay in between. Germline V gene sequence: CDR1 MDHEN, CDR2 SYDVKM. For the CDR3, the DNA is TGTGCCAGCAGTTTAGGGTTAGGGCAGTTGAACACTGAAGCTTTCTTT. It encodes CASSLGLGQLNTEAFF.

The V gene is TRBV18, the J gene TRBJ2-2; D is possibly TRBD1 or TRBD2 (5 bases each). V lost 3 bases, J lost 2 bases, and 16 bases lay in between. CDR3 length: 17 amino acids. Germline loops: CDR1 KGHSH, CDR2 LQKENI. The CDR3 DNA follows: TGTGCCAGCTCACCTTTCGATTTTGGGACCAACACCGGGGAGCTGTTTTTT. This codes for CASSPFDFGTNTGELFF.

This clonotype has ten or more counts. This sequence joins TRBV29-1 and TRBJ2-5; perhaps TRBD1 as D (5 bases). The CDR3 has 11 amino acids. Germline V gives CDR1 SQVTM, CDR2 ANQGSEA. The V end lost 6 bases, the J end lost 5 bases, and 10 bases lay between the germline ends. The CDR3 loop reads CSVDTMETQYF. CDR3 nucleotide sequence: TGCAGCGTGGACACCATGGAGACCCAGTACTTC. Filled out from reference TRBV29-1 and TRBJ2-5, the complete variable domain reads SAVISQKPSRDICQRGTSLTIQCQVDSQVTMMFWYRQQPGQSLTLIATANQGSEATYESGFVIDKFPISRPNLTFSTLTVSNMSPEDSSIYLCSVDTMETQYFGPGTRLLVL.

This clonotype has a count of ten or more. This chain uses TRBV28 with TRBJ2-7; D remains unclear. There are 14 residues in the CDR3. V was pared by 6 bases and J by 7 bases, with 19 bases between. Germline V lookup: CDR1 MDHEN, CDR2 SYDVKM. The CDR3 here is CASSTHVSVREQYF. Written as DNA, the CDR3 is TGTGCCAGCAGCACCCACGTATCAGTCCGGGAGCAGTACTTC.

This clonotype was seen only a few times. CDR3 nucleotides: TGTGCCAGCTCACCTTTGGATGGGGGTGCAGAGACCCAGTACTTC. This sequence encodes CASSPLDGGAETQYF. The chain uses TRBV18 and TRBJ2-5; D may be TRBD1 or TRBD2 (5 bases each). Trimming left V 3 bases short and J 4 bases short, with 15 bases between. This CDR3 spans 15 amino acids. The germline V gene encodes CDR1 KGHSH and CDR2 LQKENI. Full variable domain (remainder filled in from reference TRBV18 and TRBJ2-5): NAGVMQNPRHLVRRRGQEARLRCSPMKGHSHVYWYRQLPEEGLKFMVYLQKENIIDESGMPKERFSAEFPKEGPSILRIQQVVRGDSAAYFCASSPLDGGAETQYFGPGTRLLVL.

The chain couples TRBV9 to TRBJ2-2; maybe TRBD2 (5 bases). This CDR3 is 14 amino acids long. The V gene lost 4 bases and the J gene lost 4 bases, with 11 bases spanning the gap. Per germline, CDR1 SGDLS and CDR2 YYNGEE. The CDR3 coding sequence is TGTGCCAGCAGCACTAGTTCGGGCACCGGGGAGCTGTTTTTT. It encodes CASSTSSGTGELFF. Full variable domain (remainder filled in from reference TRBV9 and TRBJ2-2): DSGVTQTPKHLITATGQRVTLRCSPRSGDLSVYWYQQSLDQGLQFLIQYYNGEERAKGNILERFSAQQFPDLHSELNLSSLELGDSALYFCASSTSSGTGELFFGEGSRLTVL.

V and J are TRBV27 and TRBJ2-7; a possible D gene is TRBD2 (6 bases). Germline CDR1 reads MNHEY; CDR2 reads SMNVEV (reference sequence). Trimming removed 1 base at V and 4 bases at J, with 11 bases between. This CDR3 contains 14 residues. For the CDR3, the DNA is TGTGCCAGCAGTTTATACACGGAGGGATACGAGCAGTACTTC. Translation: CASSLYTEGYEQYF.

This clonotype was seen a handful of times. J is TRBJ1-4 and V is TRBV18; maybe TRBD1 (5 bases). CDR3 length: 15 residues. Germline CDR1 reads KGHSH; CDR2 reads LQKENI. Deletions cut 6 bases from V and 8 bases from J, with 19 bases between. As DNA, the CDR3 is TGTGCCAGCTCTCCCAGGGTCAGAACCGACGAAAAACTGTTTTTT. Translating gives CASSPRVRTDEKLFF.

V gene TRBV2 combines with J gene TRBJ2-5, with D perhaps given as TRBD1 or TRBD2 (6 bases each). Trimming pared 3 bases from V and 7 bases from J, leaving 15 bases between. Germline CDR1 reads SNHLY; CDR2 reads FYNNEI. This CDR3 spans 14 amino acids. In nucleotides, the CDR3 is TGTGCCAGCAGTGAGGGTAGCGGAGGGGGGACCCAGTACTTC. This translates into CASSEGSGGGTQYF.

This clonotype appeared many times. CDR3 nucleotides: TGTGCCAGCAGCCCACAGGGGGGCTCCTACAATGAGCAGTTCTTC. It codes for CASSPQGGSYNEQFF. The chain combines TRBV3-1 with TRBJ2-1; the match to TRBD1 covers 8 bases. Germline V gene data show CDR1 as LGHDT and CDR2 as YNNKEL (reference sequence). The ends lost 4 bases at V and 0 bases at J; junction bases unmatched: 2. This CDR3 contains 15 residues.

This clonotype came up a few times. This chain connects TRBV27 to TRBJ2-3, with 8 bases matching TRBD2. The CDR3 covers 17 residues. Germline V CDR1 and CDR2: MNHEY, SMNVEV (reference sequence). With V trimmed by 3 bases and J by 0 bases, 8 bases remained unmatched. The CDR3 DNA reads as TGTGCCAGCAGTTTCGGGGGGGCTTTGCCTAGCACAGATACGCAGTATTTT. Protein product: CASSFGGALPSTDTQYF.

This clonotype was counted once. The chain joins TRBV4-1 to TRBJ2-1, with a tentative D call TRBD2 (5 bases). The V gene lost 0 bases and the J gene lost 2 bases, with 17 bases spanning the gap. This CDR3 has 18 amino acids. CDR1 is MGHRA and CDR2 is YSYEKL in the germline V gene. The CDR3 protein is CASSQDSALSDTYNEQFF. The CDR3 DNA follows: TGCGCCAGCAGCCAAGATTCGGCCCTTAGCGACACCTACAATGAGCAGTTCTTC.

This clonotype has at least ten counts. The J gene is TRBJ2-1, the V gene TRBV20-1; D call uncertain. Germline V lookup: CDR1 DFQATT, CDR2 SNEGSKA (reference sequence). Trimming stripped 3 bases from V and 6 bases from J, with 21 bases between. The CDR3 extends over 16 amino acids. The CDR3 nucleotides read TGCAGTGCTAGTAGGTCACCCTTATCCCACCTCAATGAGCAGTTCTTC. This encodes CSASRSPLSHLNEQFF.

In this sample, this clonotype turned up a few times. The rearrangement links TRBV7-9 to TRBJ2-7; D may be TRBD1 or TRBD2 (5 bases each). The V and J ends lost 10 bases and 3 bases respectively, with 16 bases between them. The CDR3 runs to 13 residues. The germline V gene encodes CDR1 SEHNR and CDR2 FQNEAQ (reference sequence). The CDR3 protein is CANTPGTRYEQYF. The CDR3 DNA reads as TGTGCCAACACCCCAGGGACCCGCTACGAGCAGTACTTC.

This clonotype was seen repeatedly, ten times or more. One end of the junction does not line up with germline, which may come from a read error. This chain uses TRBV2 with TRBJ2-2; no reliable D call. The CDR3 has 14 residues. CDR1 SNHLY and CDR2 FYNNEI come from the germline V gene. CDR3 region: CASREGTLTGELFF. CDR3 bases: TGTGCCAGCAGGGAAGGTACTCTAACCGGGGAGCTGTTTTTT.

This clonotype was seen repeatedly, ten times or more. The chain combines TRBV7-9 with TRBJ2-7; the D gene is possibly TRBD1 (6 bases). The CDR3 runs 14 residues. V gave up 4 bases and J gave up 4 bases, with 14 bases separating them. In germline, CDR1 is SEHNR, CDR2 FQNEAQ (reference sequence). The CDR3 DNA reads TGTGCCAGCAGCTCACAGGGTGGAGTTTACGAGCAGTACTTC. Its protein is CASSSQGGVYEQYF.

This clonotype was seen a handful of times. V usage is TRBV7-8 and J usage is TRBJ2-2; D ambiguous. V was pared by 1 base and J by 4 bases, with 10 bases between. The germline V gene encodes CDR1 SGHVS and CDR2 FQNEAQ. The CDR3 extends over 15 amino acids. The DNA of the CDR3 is TGTGCCAGCAGCTTAGATCCAGAAATCACCGGGGAGCTGTTTTTT. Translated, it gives CASSLDPEITGELFF.